This entry lists 13 T cell receptor beta chains sequenced from one sample in a study of blood T cell repertoires in COVID-19. This table comes from immunoSEQ multiplex PCR, and its TCRdb copy is limited to in-frame clones, with some not included. Of approximately 68,000 clones in the sample, around 83% were seen once. The specimen sequenced was peripheral blood. The source is an older woman with acute or convalescent COVID-19.

Within the sample, this clone is medium-sized. The chain combines TRBV6-2 or TRBV6-3 with TRBJ1-1, with D maybe TRBD1 (5 bases). V was shortened by 2 bases and J by 3 bases, with 10 bases between the two germline ends. This CDR3 is 14 amino acids long. The germline V gene encodes CDR1 MNHEY and CDR2 SVGEGT. In DNA, the CDR3 is TGTGCCAGCAGTTACAGGGGCGCGGACACTGAAGCTTTCTTT. It specifies CASSYRGADTEAFF.

This clone was found once. The chain carries TRBV6-2 or TRBV6-3 and TRBJ2-2; D remains unclear. Germline V gene lookup returns CDR1 MNHEY and CDR2 SVGEGT. CDR3 length: 13 residues. V lost 2 bases, J lost 6 bases, and 7 bases lay in between. DNA of the CDR3: TGTGCCAGCAGTTACGGGCGACCCGGGGAGCTGTTTTTT. Its translation is CASSYGRPGELFF.

This clone was counted only a few times. In DNA, the CDR3 is TGCGCCAGCAGCCTAGGGGACAGGGTTAATGAAAAACTGTTTTTT. Residues: CASSLGDRVNEKLFF. The rearrangement joins TRBV5-1 to TRBJ1-4, with 9 bases aligning to TRBD1. In germline, CDR1 is SGHRS, CDR2 YFSETQ. V lost 4 bases and J lost 4; bases outside the gene matches: 5. The CDR3 totals 15 residues.

This chain joins TRBV5-1 and TRBJ1-1; D call uncertain. CDR1 SGHRS and CDR2 YFSETQ come from the germline V gene. This CDR3 comprises 11 residues. V was pared by 5 bases and J by 3 bases, with 5 bases between. The CDR3 here is CASRDYTEAFF. DNA of the CDR3: TGCGCCAGCAGGGACTACACTGAAGCTTTCTTT.

This chain joins TRBV30 and TRBJ1-2, with a tentative D call TRBD1 (5 bases). CDR3 size: 12 residues. The V end was cut by 1 base, the J end by 7 bases, with 10 bases between. Germline lookup yields CDR1 GTSNPN and CDR2 SVGIG (reference sequence). The CDR3 here is CAWSGQGGGYTF. Written as DNA, the CDR3 is TGTGCCTGGAGTGGGCAGGGAGGTGGCTACACCTTC.

There are a few counts of this clone. The chain carries TRBV4-2 and TRBJ1-3; tentatively, D is TRBD1 (6 bases). Looked up from germline, CDR1 is LGHNA and CDR2 is YNFKEQ. This CDR3 contains 17 residues. The V gene lost 2 bases and the J gene lost 0 bases, with 14 bases spanning the gap. The CDR3 spells CASSQPGQLSSGNTIYF. The CDR3 DNA follows: TGTGCCAGCAGCCAACCCGGACAGCTAAGCTCTGGAAACACCATATATTTT.

The rearrangement links TRBV14 to TRBJ2-2, with D possibly TRBD2 on 6 matching bases. Between the trimmed V and J ends, which lost 0 bases and 6 bases, there was a span of 17 bases. The CDR3 is 17 amino acids. In germline, CDR1 is SGHDN, CDR2 FVKESK. The CDR3: CASSQESGGIISGELFF. The CDR3 coding sequence is TGTGCCAGCAGCCAAGAATCCGGGGGTATTATCTCCGGGGAGCTGTTTTTT.

The rearrangement links TRBV5-8 to TRBJ1-5; D possibly corresponds to TRBD1 (5 bases). This CDR3 is 14 amino acids long. V gave up 4 bases and J gave up 0 bases, with 8 bases separating them. CDR1 and CDR2 (germline): SGHTS, YDEGEE. The CDR3: CASSTRVSNQPQHF. DNA of the CDR3: TGTGCCAGCAGCACCAGGGTTAGCAATCAGCCCCAGCATTTT. The entire variable domain, with the rest obtained from reference TRBV5-8 and TRBJ1-5, is as follows: EAGVTQSPTHLIKTRGQQATLRCSPISGHTSVYWYQQALGLGLQFLLWYDEGEERNRGNFPPRFSGRQFPNYSSELNVNALELEDSALYLCASSTRVSNQPQHFGDGTRLSIL.

The CDR3 coding sequence is TGTGCCAGCGGCTCAACTGGAAACACCATATATTTT. Amino acids: CASGSTGNTIYF. This chain links TRBV6-5 with TRBJ1-3; unclear D gene. Looked up from germline, CDR1 is MNHEY and CDR2 is SVGAGI. Trimming pared 8 bases from V and 2 bases from J, leaving 7 bases between. The CDR3 totals 12 residues.

V and J are TRBV5-1 and TRBJ1-1, with 8 bases that match TRBD1. CDR3 size: 15 residues. Looked up from germline, CDR1 is SGHRS and CDR2 is YFSETQ. Unmatched junction bases numbered 6, after V lost 0 bases and J lost 5 bases. The CDR3 DNA sequence: TGCGCCAGCAGCTTGGAACACAGGGGGACGACTGAAGCTTTCTTT. Its translation: CASSLEHRGTTEAFF.

V usage is TRBV2 and J usage is TRBJ1-5, with D hard to call. In germline, CDR1 is SNHLY, CDR2 FYNNEI. V lost 0 bases and J 0 bases, leaving 12 bases between the germline ends. The CDR3 contains 17 residues. CDR3 sequence reads: CASSEARGGYSNQPQHF. The CDR3 bases are TGTGCCAGCAGTGAAGCTCGTGGCGGGTATAGCAATCAGCCCCAGCATTTT. The variable domain in full, with the rest retrieved from reference TRBV2 and TRBJ1-5, is EPEVTQTPSHQVTQMGQEVILRCVPISNHLYFYWYRQILGQKVEFLVSFYNNEISEKSEIFDDQFSVERPDGSNFTLKIRSTKLEDSAMYFCASSEARGGYSNQPQHFGDGTRLSIL.

The chain combines TRBV6-5 with TRBJ1-1, with D perhaps TRBD1 (6 bases). V was shortened by 1 base and J by 2 bases, with 11 bases between the two germline ends. The CDR3 contains 15 residues. CDR1 is MNHEY, CDR2 SVGAGI, per germline. DNA of the CDR3: TGTGCCAGCAGTTACTTTCCAGGGGCTAACACTGAAGCTTTCTTT. It encodes CASSYFPGANTEAFF.

In this sample, this clone turned up a few times. The V and J genes are TRBV30 and TRBJ1-2; 7 bases align to TRBD1. V gave up 5 bases and J gave up 1 base; unmatched junction bases: 10. The CDR3 sequence is 15 residues long. The V gene's germline CDR1 is GTSNPN and CDR2 SVGIG (reference sequence). CDR3 protein: CAWAPDRSFNYGYTF. CDR3 bases: TGTGCCTGGGCCCCGGACAGGTCCTTTAACTATGGCTACACCTTC.